Below, 30 T cell receptor beta chains from the same sample are listed, as sequenced in a study of T cells in Graves' hyperthyroidism and ophthalmopathy. It was RNA transcripts that yielded the amplified TCR beta CDR3 regions. HTBI primers were used for first-round RT-PCR of the TCR CDR3. Using its own MiXCR run on the multiplex PCR reads, TCRdb lists one record per CDR3 protein. The data show about 300,000 distinct CDR3 sequences, roughly an eighth seen once. Sequenced material: blood. The receptors originated from a woman aged 40 to 50 with Graves' hyperthyroidism.

This clonotype came up many times. The chain combines TRBV28 with TRBJ2-7; 8 nucleotides align to TRBD1. The CDR3 contains 13 residues. Germline loops: CDR1 MDHEN, CDR2 SYDVKM. V shed 4 bases and J 3 bases; nucleotides not matched to a gene: 2. Here the CDR3 DNA reads TGTGCCAGCAGTTCCGGGACAGGCTACGAGCAGTACTTC. Protein: CASSSGTGYEQYF.

This clonotype came up many times. CDR3 sequence (DNA): TGTGCCTGGAGTGCCCCCGGGAGTGACTACAATGAGCAGTTCTTC. Protein product: CAWSAPGSDYNEQFF. The chain combines TRBV30 with TRBJ2-1; D possibly corresponds to TRBD2 (6 bases). V gave up 1 base and J gave up 3 bases, with 13 bases separating them. Per germline, CDR1 GTSNPN and CDR2 SVGIG (reference sequence). The CDR3 runs to 15 residues.

The rearrangement links TRBV6-4 to TRBJ2-3; 7 bases line up with TRBD1. V was clipped by 0 bases and J by 4 bases; unmatched bases: 7. Germline V gene lookup returns CDR1 MRHNA and CDR2 SNTAGT. This CDR3 has 16 residues. The CDR3 nucleotides are TGTGCCAGCAGTGACTCGAATTCAGGGGGACCAGATACGCAGTATTTT. This sequence encodes CASSDSNSGGPDTQYF.

The rearrangement joins TRBV28 to TRBJ2-1; D tentatively fits TRBD1 or TRBD2 (5 bases each). This CDR3 comprises 14 residues. Germline loops: CDR1 MDHEN, CDR2 SYDVKM. The V end was cut by 10 bases, the J end by 5 bases, with 18 bases between. The DNA of the CDR3 is TGTGCCACCAGCAGCCAGGGAGTGAACAATGAGCAGTTCTTC. Its translation: CATSSQGVNNEQFF.

This clonotype was observed a handful of times. The junction shows a germline mismatch at one end, possibly a read error. CDR3 DNA sequence: TGTGCCAGCTCACCGGACGGGAATCATCCCCAGCATTTT. It is translated as CASSPDGNHPQHF. This sequence joins TRBV18 and TRBJ1-5; D is unclear. Germline V gene sequence: CDR1 KGHSH, CDR2 LQKENI. The CDR3 extends over 13 amino acids.

The table lists this clonotype with many counts. This chain links TRBV29-1 with TRBJ2-1; 7 nucleotides align to TRBD1. Trimming at V came to 6 bases and at J to 3 bases, leaving 8 bases not matched to a gene. The CDR3 is 14 residues long. CDR1 SQVTM and CDR2 ANQGSEA come from the germline V gene. CDR3 in amino acids: CSVRSDRSYNEQFF. Here the CDR3 DNA reads TGCAGCGTACGATCGGACAGGAGCTACAATGAGCAGTTCTTC.

This clonotype was seen more than once but under ten times. The genes are TRBV7-9 and TRBJ2-3; 13 bases agree with TRBD2. Germline loops: CDR1 SEHNR, CDR2 FQNEAQ (reference sequence). The CDR3 contains 15 residues. The V segment lost 8 bases and the J segment 4 bases; nucleotides outside the gene matches: 6. CDR3 DNA: TGTGCCAGCGGAAGGACTAGCGGGAGCGCAGATACGCAGTATTTT. The encoded protein is CASGRTSGSADTQYF.

The chain combines TRBV11-2 with TRBJ2-2, with D uncertain. Trimming left V 5 bases short and J 7 bases short, with 14 bases between. In germline, CDR1 is SGHAT, CDR2 FQNNGV. The CDR3 has 14 residues. The CDR3 protein is CASSPPEVFGELFF. The CDR3, as DNA: TGTGCCAGCAGCCCGCCTGAGGTTTTCGGGGAGCTGTTTTTT.

The sample holds many counts of this clonotype. The chain combines TRBV6-5 with TRBJ2-7, with 12 positions matching TRBD1. CDR1 and CDR2 (germline): MNHEY, SVGAGI. This CDR3 is 17 amino acids long. After removal of 0 bases from V and 4 bases from J, the junction contained 7 bases not matched to a gene. The CDR3 reads CASSYSGGQGALYEQYF. As DNA, the CDR3 is TGTGCCAGCAGTTACTCGGGGGGACAGGGGGCGTTATACGAGCAGTACTTC.

This chain connects TRBV29-1 to TRBJ2-7; the D is unclear. This CDR3 is built from 13 residues. V lost 0 bases and J 4 bases, leaving 10 bases between the germline ends. Germline lookup yields CDR1 SQVTM and CDR2 ANQGSEA. In nucleotides, the CDR3 is TGCAGCGTTGAAGACCCCAAGGTTTACGAGCAGTACTTC. The encoded protein is CSVEDPKVYEQYF.

This clonotype occurred many times. The chain carries TRBV19 and TRBJ1-5; D gene uncertain. The CDR3 is 14 amino acids. V lost 8 bases to trimming and J lost 4 bases, with 15 bases between them. The V gene's germline CDR1 is LNHDA and CDR2 SQIVND (reference sequence). The CDR3 here is CASSRRSVNQPQHF. The CDR3 DNA is TGTGCCAGTTCCCGCCGATCAGTAAATCAGCCCCAGCATTTT.

The sample holds many counts of this clonotype. The rearrangement joins TRBV2 to TRBJ1-2; 7 positions match TRBD1. V dropped 4 bases and J dropped 11; count of bases not matched to a gene: 10. CDR3 length: 13 amino acids. Germline V lookup: CDR1 SNHLY, CDR2 FYNNEI. The DNA of the CDR3 is TGTGCCAGCAGTGTTACCGACAGGGCGGGGTACACCTTC. Its translation is CASSVTDRAGYTF.

In its sample, this clonotype was seen many times. The rearrangement joins TRBV6-1 to TRBJ1-5; D is unresolved. The CDR3 covers 16 residues. Germline CDR1 and CDR2: MNHNS and SASEGT. The V and J ends lost 9 bases and 6 bases respectively, with 24 bases between them. The CDR3 sequence is CASSQKWQRLGQPQHF. The CDR3 DNA reads TGTGCCAGTTCACAGAAGTGGCAGAGACTAGGTCAGCCCCAGCATTTT.

This clonotype appeared many times. The chain is built from TRBV7-9 and TRBJ1-1; D gene ambiguous. Germline V gene sequence: CDR1 SEHNR, CDR2 FQNEAQ (reference sequence). The germline V and J ends were trimmed by 1 base and 0 bases, with 15 bases remaining between them. The CDR3 loop spans 17 amino acids. This chain's CDR3 is CASSLDSWGNLNTEAFF. The CDR3 nucleotides read TGTGCCAGCAGCTTAGATAGCTGGGGAAACCTGAACACTGAAGCTTTCTTT.

Ten or more counts support this clonotype. The J gene is TRBJ1-1, the V gene TRBV11-2; the match to TRBD1 covers 7 bases. J lost 0 bases, V lost 7 bases, and 5 bases had no gene match. This CDR3 is 14 amino acids long. CDR1 and CDR2 from the germline V gene are SGHAT and FQNNGV. CDR3 in DNA: TGTGCCAGCAACCCCGACAGGGTGAACACTGAAGCTTTCTTT. It yields the protein CASNPDRVNTEAFF.

Ten or more counts support this clonotype. V is TRBV28 and J is TRBJ1-2; D remains ambiguous. The CDR3 totals 10 residues. V lost 5 bases, J lost 5 bases, and 3 bases lay in between. Germline V CDR1 and CDR2: MDHEN, SYDVKM. The CDR3 here is CASSHYGYTF. Written as DNA, the CDR3 is TGTGCCAGCAGTCATTATGGCTACACCTTC.

This clonotype was recorded many times. The chain recombines TRBV11-2 with TRBJ1-2, with D tentatively TRBD1 (5 bases). Looked up from germline, CDR1 is SGHAT and CDR2 is FQNNGV. This CDR3 has 16 residues. Deletions cut 0 bases from V and 4 bases from J, with 15 bases between. The CDR3 DNA follows: TGTGCCAGCAGCTTAGATATAGGGGATGCTTTCTATGGCTACACCTTC. Residues: CASSLDIGDAFYGYTF.

This clonotype was seen at least ten times. V usage is TRBV28 and J usage is TRBJ2-3, with a tentative D call TRBD2 (5 bases). Trimming stripped 7 bases from V and 0 bases from J, with 14 bases between. This CDR3 comprises 15 residues. Germline CDR1 is MDHEN and CDR2 is SYDVKM. The CDR3, as DNA: TGTGCCAGCACCTCAAGGCGGACTAGCACAGATACGCAGTATTTT. This translates into CASTSRRTSTDTQYF. Looking up the rest from reference TRBV28 and TRBJ2-3 gives the full variable domain: DVKVTQSSRYLVKRTGEKVFLECVQDMDHENMFWYRQDPGLGLRLIYFSYDVKMKEKGDIPEGYSVSREKKERFSLILESASTNQTSMYLCASTSRRTSTDTQYFGPGTRLTVL.

This clonotype was counted between two and nine times. V gene TRBV6-2 or TRBV6-3 combines with J gene TRBJ2-4, with 7 bases aligning to TRBD2. The CDR3 is 13 residues long. Germline lookup yields CDR1 MNHEY and CDR2 SVGEGT. Trimming at V came to 2 bases and at J to 9 bases, leaving 4 bases not matched to a gene. CDR3 amino acids: CASSYIREGIQYF. CDR3 sequence (DNA): TGTGCCAGCAGTTACATTAGGGAGGGCATTCAGTACTTC.

This clonotype was picked up many times. The gene calls are TRBV6-1 and TRBJ2-3, with D possibly TRBD1 on 5 matching bases. CDR1 and CDR2 from the germline V gene are MNHNS and SASEGT. The CDR3 spans 14 residues. V lost 6 bases and J 3 bases, leaving 13 bases between the germline ends. CDR3 DNA sequence: TGTGCCAGCAGGCCAGGGTTTGGGACAGATACGCAGTATTTT. Residues: CASRPGFGTDTQYF.

In this sample, this clonotype turned up many times. V is TRBV15 and J is TRBJ2-7, with 10 bases fitting TRBD2. Looked up from germline, CDR1 is LNHNV and CDR2 is YYDKDF (reference sequence). The CDR3 is 15 residues long. Trimming took 0 bases from V and 2 from J; bases not matched to a gene: 1. Here the CDR3 DNA reads TGTGCCACCAGCAGAGAGAGCGGGAGGGCCTACGAGCAGTACTTC. Protein: CATSRESGRAYEQYF.

CDR3: CASSLRTGSTGELFF. CDR3 coding DNA: TGTGCCAGCAGCTTAAGGACGGGCTCCACCGGGGAGCTGTTTTTT. The chain uses TRBV7-2 and TRBJ2-2, with unresolved D. Between the trimmed V and J ends, which lost 2 bases and 4 bases, there was a span of 11 bases. Germline V lookup: CDR1 SGHTA, CDR2 FQGNSA. This CDR3 is built from 15 residues.

This clonotype came up many times. The J gene is TRBJ2-1, the V gene TRBV12-5; maybe TRBD2 (5 bases). Trimming shortened V by 8 bases and J by 7 bases, and 12 bases separated the two germline ends. From germline, CDR1 is LGHNT and CDR2 FRNRAP. The CDR3 totals 12 residues. The DNA of the CDR3 is TGTGCTAGTACTCGAAGCGGTAATGAGCAGTTCTTC. Encoded protein: CASTRSGNEQFF.

This sequence joins TRBV27 and TRBJ1-4; possibly TRBD1 for D (5 bases). CDR3 length: 14 residues. The germline CDR1 and CDR2 sequences are MNHEY and SMNVEV (reference sequence). V gave up 6 bases and J gave up 8 bases, with 16 bases separating them. CDR3 protein: CASSPREGEEKLFF. The CDR3 DNA is TGTGCCAGCAGCCCCAGGGAGGGTGAAGAAAAACTGTTTTTT.

This clonotype was counted at least ten times. The CDR3 coding sequence is TGTGCCAGCAGTTACAGACCCGGAGATACGCAGTATTTT. Protein sequence: CASSYRPGDTQYF. The chain joins TRBV6-5 to TRBJ2-3; D unresolved. The CDR3 is 13 amino acids. Germline CDR1 MNHEY, CDR2 SVGAGI. Deletions cut 2 bases from V and 5 bases from J, with 8 bases between.

This clonotype was counted at least ten times. The gene calls are TRBV12-3 or TRBV12-4 and TRBJ2-3; TRBD1 aligns across 7 bases. Trimming cost V 2 bases and J 3 bases; bases outside gene matches: 5. CDR3 length: 15 residues. CDR3 sequence: CASSLNDRDTDTQYF. For the CDR3, the DNA is TGTGCCAGCAGTTTAAACGACAGGGATACAGATACGCAGTATTTT.

This clonotype was recorded at least ten times. The gene calls are TRBV6-1 and TRBJ2-5; 11 bases align to TRBD2. Germline V gives CDR1 MNHNS, CDR2 SASEGT. This CDR3 spans 13 amino acids. V dropped 6 bases and J dropped 5; count of bases not matched to a gene: 2. CDR3 sequence (DNA): TGTGCCAGCAGACTAGCGGGAGTGGAGACCCAGTACTTC. Its protein is CASRLAGVETQYF.

This clonotype showed up many times. The rearrangement joins TRBV3-1 to TRBJ1-1; maybe TRBD1 (5 bases). The CDR3 totals 14 residues. V was pared by 2 bases and J by 2 bases, with 9 bases between. CDR1 and CDR2 from the germline V gene are LGHDT and YNNKEL (reference sequence). The CDR3 loop reads CASSQWQGNTEAFF. The CDR3 DNA sequence: TGTGCCAGCAGCCAATGGCAGGGAAACACTGAAGCTTTCTTT.

This clonotype was found many times. The rearrangement links TRBV12-3 or TRBV12-4 to TRBJ2-3; no clear D gene. Trimming took off 3 bases at V and 1 base at J, with 8 bases between the two ends. The CDR3 covers 14 residues. CDR3 bases: TGTGCCAGCAGTTTTCTGGCCCGCACAGATACGCAGTATTTT. Translated, it gives CASSFLARTDTQYF.

This clonotype was counted ten times or more. The chain links TRBV2 to TRBJ2-3; 12 bases align to TRBD2. Germline V CDR1 and CDR2: SNHLY, FYNNEI. Germline trimming cut 3 bases from V and 4 bases from J; bases unmatched to any gene: 2. This CDR3 contains 15 residues. The CDR3 is CASSEGLAGPDTQYF. The CDR3 DNA follows: TGTGCCAGCAGTGAGGGACTAGCGGGCCCAGATACGCAGTATTTT.